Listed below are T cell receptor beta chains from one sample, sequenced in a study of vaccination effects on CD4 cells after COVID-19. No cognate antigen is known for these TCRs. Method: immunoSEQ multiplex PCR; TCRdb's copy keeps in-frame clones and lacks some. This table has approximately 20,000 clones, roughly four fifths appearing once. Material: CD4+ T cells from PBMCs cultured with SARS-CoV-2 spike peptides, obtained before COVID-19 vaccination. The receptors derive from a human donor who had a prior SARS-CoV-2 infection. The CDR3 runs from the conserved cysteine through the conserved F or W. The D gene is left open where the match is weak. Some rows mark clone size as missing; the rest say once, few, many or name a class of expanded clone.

TGTGCCTGGAGTGTATCAAGGGTCACCGGGGAGCTGTTTTTT,CAWSVSRVTGELFF,.,TRBJ2-2,few,TRBV30
TGTGCCACCACGGGACAAAATAACTATGGCTACACCTTC,CATTGQNNYGYTF,.,TRBJ1-2,few,TRBV10-3
TGTGCCAGCAAAGCGGTGGCAGGGAGCGAAAAACTGTTTTTT,CASKAVAGSEKLFF,.,TRBJ1-4,.,TRBV2
TGTGCCAGCAGTTACTCGAGTCCTACCTACAATGAGCAGTTCTTC,CASSYSSPTYNEQFF,.,TRBJ2-1,.,TRBV6-5
TGTGCCAGCAGTCTAGAACGCACAGATACGCAGTATTTT,CASSLERTDTQYF,.,TRBJ2-3,.,TRBV12-3/TRBV12-4
TGTGCCAGCAGCTTAGACCGGGACAGGCCCTACAATGAGCAGTTCTTC,CASSLDRDRPYNEQFF,TRBD1,TRBJ2-1,.,TRBV11-2
TGTGCCAGCAGTTATAACAGGGGGTATGAAAAACTGTTTTTT,CASSYNRGYEKLFF,TRBD1,TRBJ1-4,.,TRBV6-5
TGTGCCAGCAGTCGACAGGGTCGTAGGGGCTACACCTTC,CASSRQGRRGYTF,TRBD1,TRBJ1-2,.,TRBV27
TGTGCCAGCAGCTTAGCGGGACAGGGGGGCGGAGAGCAGTACTTC,CASSLAGQGGGEQYF,TRBD1,TRBJ2-7,.,TRBV11-3
TGCGCCAGCAGCCCTGACCCGGGACAGGGAGGCGAGCAGTACTTC,CASSPDPGQGGEQYF,TRBD1,TRBJ2-7,.,TRBV4-1
TGTGCCAGCAGTTACGGGACATATAGCAATCAGCCCCAGCATTTT,CASSYGTYSNQPQHF,.,TRBJ1-5,.,TRBV6-2/TRBV6-3
TGCAGCGTTGTTGGGAGGGCCCCTGAAGCTTTCTTT,CSVVGRAPEAFF,.,TRBJ1-1,.,TRBV29-1